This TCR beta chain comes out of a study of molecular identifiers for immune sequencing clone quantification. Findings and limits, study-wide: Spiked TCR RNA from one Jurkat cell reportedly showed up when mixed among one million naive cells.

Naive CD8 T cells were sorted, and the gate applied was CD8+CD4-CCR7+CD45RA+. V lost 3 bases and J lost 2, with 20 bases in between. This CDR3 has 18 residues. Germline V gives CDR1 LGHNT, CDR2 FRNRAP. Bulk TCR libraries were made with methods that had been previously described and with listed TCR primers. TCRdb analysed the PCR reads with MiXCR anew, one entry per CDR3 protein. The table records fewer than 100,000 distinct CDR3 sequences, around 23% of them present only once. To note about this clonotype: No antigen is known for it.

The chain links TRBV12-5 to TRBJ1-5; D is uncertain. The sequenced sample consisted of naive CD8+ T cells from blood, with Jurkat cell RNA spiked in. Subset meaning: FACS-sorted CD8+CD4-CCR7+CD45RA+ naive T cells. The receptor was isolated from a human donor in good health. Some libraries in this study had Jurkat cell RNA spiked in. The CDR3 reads CASGFTVSSPVGNQPQHF. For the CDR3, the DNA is TGTGCTAGTGGTTTTACCGTTTCCTCCCCGGTAGGCAATCAGCCCCAGCATTTT.